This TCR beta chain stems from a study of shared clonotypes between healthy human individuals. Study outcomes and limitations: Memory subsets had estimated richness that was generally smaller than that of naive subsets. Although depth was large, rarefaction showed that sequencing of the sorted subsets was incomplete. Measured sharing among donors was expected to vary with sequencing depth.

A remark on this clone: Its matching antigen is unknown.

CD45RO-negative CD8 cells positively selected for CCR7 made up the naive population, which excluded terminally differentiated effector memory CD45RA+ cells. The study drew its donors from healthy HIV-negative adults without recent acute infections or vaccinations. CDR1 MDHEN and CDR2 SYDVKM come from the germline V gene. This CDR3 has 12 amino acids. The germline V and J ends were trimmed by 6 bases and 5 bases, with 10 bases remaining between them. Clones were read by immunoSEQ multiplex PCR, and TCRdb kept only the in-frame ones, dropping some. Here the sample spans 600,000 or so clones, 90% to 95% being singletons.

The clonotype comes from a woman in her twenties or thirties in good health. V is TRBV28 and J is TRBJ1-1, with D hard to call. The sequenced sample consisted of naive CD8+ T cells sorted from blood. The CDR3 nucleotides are TGTGCCAGCAGCAAAGGTGGGACTGAAGCTTTCTTT. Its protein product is CASSKGGTEAFF.